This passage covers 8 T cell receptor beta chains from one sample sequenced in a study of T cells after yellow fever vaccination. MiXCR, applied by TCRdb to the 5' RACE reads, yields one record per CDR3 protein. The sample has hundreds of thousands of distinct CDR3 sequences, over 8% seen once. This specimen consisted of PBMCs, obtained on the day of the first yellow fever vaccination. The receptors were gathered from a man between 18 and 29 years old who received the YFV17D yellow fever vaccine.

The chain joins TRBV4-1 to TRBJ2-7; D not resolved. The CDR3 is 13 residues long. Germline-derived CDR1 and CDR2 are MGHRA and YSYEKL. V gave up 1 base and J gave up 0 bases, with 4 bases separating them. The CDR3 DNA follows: TGCGCCAGCAGCCAAGTTGGCTCCTACGAGCAGTACTTC. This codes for CASSQVGSYEQYF.

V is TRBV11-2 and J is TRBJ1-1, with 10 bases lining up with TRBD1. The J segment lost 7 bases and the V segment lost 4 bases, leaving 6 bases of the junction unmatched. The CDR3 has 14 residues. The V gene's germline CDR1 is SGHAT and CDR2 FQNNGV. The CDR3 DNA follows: TGTGCCAGCAGCTGGGGACAGGGGACCCTTGAAGCTTTCTTT. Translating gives CASSWGQGTLEAFF.

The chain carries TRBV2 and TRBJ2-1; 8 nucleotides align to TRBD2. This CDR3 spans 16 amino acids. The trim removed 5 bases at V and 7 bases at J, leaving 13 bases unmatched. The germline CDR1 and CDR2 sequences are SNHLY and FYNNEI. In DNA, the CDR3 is TGTGCCAGCAGTATCGCCGGCGGGGGGCTTGTAAATGAGCAGTTCTTC. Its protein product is CASSIAGGGLVNEQFF.

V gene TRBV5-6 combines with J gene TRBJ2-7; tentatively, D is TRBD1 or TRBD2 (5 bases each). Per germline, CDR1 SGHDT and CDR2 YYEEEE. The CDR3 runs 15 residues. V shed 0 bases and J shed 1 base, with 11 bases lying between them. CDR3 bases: TGTGCCAGCAGCTTGGTGGGGGACCTGTCCTACGAGCAGTACTTC. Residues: CASSLVGDLSYEQYF.

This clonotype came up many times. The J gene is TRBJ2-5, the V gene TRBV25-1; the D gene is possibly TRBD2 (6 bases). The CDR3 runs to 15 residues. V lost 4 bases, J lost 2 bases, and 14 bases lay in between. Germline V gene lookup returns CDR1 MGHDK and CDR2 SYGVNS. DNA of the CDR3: TGTGCCAGCAGTGGGGATAGCGGCGCACAAGAGACCCAGTACTTC. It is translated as CASSGDSGAQETQYF.

The DNA of the CDR3 is TGCGCCAGCAGCCAACTCCGACAGGGGATTAAAAATGAGCAGTTCTTC. Its translation is CASSQLRQGIKNEQFF. The V call is TRBV4-1, the J call TRBJ2-1, with 8 nucleotides matching TRBD1. Germline V CDR1 and CDR2: MGHRA, YSYEKL. Losses at the gene ends were 2 bases for V and 7 bases for J; bases not matched to a gene: 10. The CDR3 is 16 residues long.

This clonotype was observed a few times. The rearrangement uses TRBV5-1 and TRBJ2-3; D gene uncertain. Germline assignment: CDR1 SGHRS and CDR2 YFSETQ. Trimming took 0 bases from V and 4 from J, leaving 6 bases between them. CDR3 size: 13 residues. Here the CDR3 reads CASSLEHSDTQYF. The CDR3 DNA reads TGCGCCAGCAGCTTGGAACACTCAGATACGCAGTATTTT.

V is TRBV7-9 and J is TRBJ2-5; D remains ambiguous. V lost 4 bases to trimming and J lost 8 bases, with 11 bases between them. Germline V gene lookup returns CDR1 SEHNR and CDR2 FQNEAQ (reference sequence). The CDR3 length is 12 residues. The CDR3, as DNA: TGTGCCAGCAGCTCTACCCGGCCAACCCAGTACTTC. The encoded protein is CASSSTRPTQYF.